Below, one T cell receptor beta chain is given with its context. Its antigen is unknown. Base-call qualities are not available, and no considerably larger clone is one nucleotide away. The library was prepared using the immunoSEQ multiplex PCR assay. The study's own analysis went as follows. To diagnose cytomegalovirus status from the catalog of TCR beta chain sequences, a statistical classification framework was built. TCRdb holds this immuneACCESS table with in-frame rearrangements only. Some clones are missing; in checked studies, unresolved V genes explain under half, and the rest has no known cause. Clone size and V and J calls were adopted from that table, with D and trimming inferred from the DNA. Present in this sample are approximately 260,000 clones, just over 85% of which were seen just once. Around 1% of the sample goes to the ten largest clones. The sample comes from a study of cytomegalovirus exposure and HLA in healthy donors (TCRdb year 2017). Concerning the study at large: According to a later analysis, one platform produced both the roughly 110 validation repertoires and the 700 or so repertoires of the first cohort. The study combined high-throughput TCR immunosequencing, statistical association of individual TCRs with disease status, and machine learning to predict cytomegalovirus infection status. Besides the first cohort of more than 650 subjects, a separate validation cohort made up of roughly 120 different subjects was used. The study was designed to test whether signatures of past pathogen exposure could be identified by cataloging public T cell receptors.

The CDR3 goes from the cysteine to the phenylalanine over 13 residues. CDR3 DNA only is kept here, 39 bases in frame from base 1. The germline V gene yields SNHLY for CDR1 and FYNNEI for CDR2. From V the trimming removes 6 bases and from J it removes 6 bases, while the gene matches leave 5 bases of the junction unaccounted for. Donors formed part of the validation cohort, which comprised over a hundred subjects and was distinct from the first cohort of under 750 subjects. Paper-wide results and their limitations: In both the original and validation cohorts, the classifier was reported to diagnose cytomegalovirus status with high specificity and sensitivity. The validation cohort had no HLA typing available for a later analysis, so co-occurrence within that cohort was assessed over all 130 or so repertoires. Of the cluster scores, about 94% were above 0 in a later analysis, which found that TCRs clustered in the first cohort also tended to co-occur in the 95 to 150 validation repertoires. The authors suggested that the approach could potentially be generalized to other disease states and immunological phenotypes. Three of the identified cytomegalovirus-associated TCR beta chains were confirmed in vitro to be specific for cytomegalovirus antigens. Across donors, most TCR sequences were observed very rarely, whereas some public TCRs were present in many individuals. In the study, 150 to 200 TCR beta chains were listed as associated with cytomegalovirus.

The sequence is built from TRBV2 and TRBJ2-3, with 8 bases matching TRBD1. This clonotype was sampled from a woman between 18 and 29 years old in good health and CMV-seronegative. The sample taken for sequencing was PBMCs. The DNA sequence follows: TGTGCCAGCAGGTCGACAGGGGACGATACGCAGTATTTT. Translated, this gives CASRSTGDDTQYF.